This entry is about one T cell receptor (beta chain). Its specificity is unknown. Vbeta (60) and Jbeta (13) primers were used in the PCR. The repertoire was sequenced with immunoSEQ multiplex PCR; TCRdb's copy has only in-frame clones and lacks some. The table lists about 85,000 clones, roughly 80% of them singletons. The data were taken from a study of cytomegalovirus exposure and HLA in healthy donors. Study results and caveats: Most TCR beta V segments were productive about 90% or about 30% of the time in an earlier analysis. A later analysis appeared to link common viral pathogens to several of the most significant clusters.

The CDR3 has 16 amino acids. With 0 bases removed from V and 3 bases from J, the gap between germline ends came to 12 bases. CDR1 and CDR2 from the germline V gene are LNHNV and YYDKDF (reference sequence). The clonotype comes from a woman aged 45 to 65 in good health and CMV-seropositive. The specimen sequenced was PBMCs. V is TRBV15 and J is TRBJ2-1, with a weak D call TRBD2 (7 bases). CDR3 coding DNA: TGTGCCACCAGCAGAGATAAGGGGGGGCGCTACAATGAGCAGTTCTTC. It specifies CATSRDKGGRYNEQFF.